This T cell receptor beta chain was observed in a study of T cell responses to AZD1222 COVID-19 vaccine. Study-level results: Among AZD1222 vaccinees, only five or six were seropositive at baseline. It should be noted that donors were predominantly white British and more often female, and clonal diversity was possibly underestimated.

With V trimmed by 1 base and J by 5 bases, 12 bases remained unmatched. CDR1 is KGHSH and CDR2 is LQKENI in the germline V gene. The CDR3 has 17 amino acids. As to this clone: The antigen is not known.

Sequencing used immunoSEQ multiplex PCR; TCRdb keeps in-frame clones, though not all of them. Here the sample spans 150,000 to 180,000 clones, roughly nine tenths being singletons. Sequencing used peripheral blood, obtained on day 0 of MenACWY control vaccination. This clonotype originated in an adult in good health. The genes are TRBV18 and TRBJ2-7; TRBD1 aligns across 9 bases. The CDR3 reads CASSPLLARTGDHEQYF. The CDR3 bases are TGTGCCAGCTCACCACTTTTGGCTCGGACAGGGGACCACGAGCAGTACTTC.